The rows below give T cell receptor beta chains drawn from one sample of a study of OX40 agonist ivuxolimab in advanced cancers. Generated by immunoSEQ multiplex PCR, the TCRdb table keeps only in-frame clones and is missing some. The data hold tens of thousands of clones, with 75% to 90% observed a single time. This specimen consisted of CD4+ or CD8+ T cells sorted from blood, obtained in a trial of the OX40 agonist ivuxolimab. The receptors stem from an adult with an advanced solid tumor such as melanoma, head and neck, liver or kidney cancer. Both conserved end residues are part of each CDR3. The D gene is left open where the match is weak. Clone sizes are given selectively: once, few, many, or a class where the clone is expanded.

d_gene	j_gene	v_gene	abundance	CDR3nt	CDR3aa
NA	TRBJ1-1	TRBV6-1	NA	TGTGCCAGCATCATCGCTTCGAACACTGAAGCTTTCTTT	CASIIASNTEAFF
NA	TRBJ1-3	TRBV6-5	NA	TGTGCCAGCAGGTCTGGGGACCTCTCGGGAAACACCATATATTTT	CASRSGDLSGNTIYF
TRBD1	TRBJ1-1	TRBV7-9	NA	TGTGCCAGCAGCTCCCGGAGGGACAGGGGGCGGGGTACTGAAGCTTTCTTT	CASSSRRDRGRGTEAFF
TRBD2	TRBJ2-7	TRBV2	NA	TGTGCCAGCACCTATTCGGGAGGGAACGAGCAGTACTTC	CASTYSGGNEQYF
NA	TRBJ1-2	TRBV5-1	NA	TGCGCCAGCAGCTTGGGGCAAACTATGGGCTACACCTTC	CASSLGQTMGYTF
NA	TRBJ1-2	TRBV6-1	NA	TGTGCCAGCGGTAGGGTTACCTATGGCTACACCTTC	CASGRVTYGYTF
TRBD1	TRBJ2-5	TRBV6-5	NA	TGTGCCAGCAGCCCCGGACAGGGCCAGGAGACCCAGTACTTC	CASSPGQGQETQYF
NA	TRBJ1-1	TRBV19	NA	TGTGCCAGTAGTGTCAGGGTAGGAGGCGACACTGAAGCTTTCTTT	CASSVRVGGDTEAFF
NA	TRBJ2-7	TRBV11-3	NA	TGTGCCAGCAGCTTAGTGGCGGGACCGTACGAGCAGTACTTC	CASSLVAGPYEQYF
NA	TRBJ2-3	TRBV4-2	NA	TGTGCCAGCAGCCGAGAACTAGGAAATACGCAGTATTTT	CASSRELGNTQYF
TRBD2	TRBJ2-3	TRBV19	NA	TGTGCCGCCTCGGGGAGGGGCTTTGAAGATACGCAGTATTTT	CAASGRGFEDTQYF
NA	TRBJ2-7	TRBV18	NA	TGTGCCAGCTCACCTGACGGGGGCTACGAGCAGTACTTC	CASSPDGGYEQYF
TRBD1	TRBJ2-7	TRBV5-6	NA	TGTGCCAGCAGCCCCGGACAGGGGGCCTACGAGCAGTACTTC	CASSPGQGAYEQYF
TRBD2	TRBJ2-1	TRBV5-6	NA	TGTGCCAGCAGCTTGGGACTAGCGGGAGAACTTGAGCAGTTCTTC	CASSLGLAGELEQFF
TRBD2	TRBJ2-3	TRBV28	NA	TGTGCCAGCATCCCGACTAGCAGATATAACACAGATACGCAGTATTTT	CASIPTSRYNTDTQYF
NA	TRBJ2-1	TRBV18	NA	TGTGCCAGCTCACCTGGGGCGGGTTTCTCCTACAATGAGCAGTTCTTC	CASSPGAGFSYNEQFF
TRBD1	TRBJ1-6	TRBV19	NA	TGTGCCAGTAGTACCGGGACAGGTTCACCCCTCCACTTT	CASSTGTGSPLHF
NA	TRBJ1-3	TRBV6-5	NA	TGTGCCAGCAGTTACTCGACGGGAAACACCATATATTTT	CASSYSTGNTIYF
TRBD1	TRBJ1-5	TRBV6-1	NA	TGTGCCAGCAGCCTGGGACAGGGGGCTAATCAGCCCCAGCATTTT	CASSLGQGANQPQHF
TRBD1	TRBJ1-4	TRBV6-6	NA	TGTGCCAGCAGCAGGGGGTTGGCTAATGAAAAACTGTTTTTT	CASSRGLANEKLFF
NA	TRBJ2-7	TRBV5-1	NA	TGCGCCAGCAGCTTGTCAGGGGACCCTCAGTACGAGCAGTACTTC	CASSLSGDPQYEQYF
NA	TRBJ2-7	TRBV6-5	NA	TGTGCCAGCAGGGGGAGTTTCGAGCAGTACTTC	CASRGSFEQYF
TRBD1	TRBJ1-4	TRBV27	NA	TGTGCCAGCAGGGAGACAGGGCTCGCTAATGAAAAACTGTTTTTT	CASRETGLANEKLFF
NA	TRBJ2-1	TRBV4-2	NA	TGTGCCAGCAGCCAAGATTTCACTAGCTTCGATGAGCAGTTCTTC	CASSQDFTSFDEQFF
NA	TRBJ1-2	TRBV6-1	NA	TGTGCCAGCACGGGGTGGCCTAACTATGGCTACACCTTC	CASTGWPNYGYTF
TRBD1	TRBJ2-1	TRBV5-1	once	TGCGCCAGCAGTCAGATTGGACAGGGGTTAGGCAATGAGCAGTTCTTC	CASSQIGQGLGNEQFF
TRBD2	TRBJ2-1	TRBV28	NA	TGTGCCAGCAGTTTGGGCGGGACTAGCGGCTACAATGAGCAGTTCTTC	CASSLGGTSGYNEQFF